This T cell receptor beta chain was recorded in a study of beta chain features in type 1 diabetes. Reverse transcribing all isolated RNA meant expressed TCRB transcripts were sequenced. Only in-frame clones appear in the TCRdb table, and some are missing; sequencing was by immunoSEQ multiplex PCR. Counted here are 250,000 or so clones, 25% to 30% occurring once; the ten biggest clones make up 3.5% to 4%. This clone has only a few counts. A junction end diverges from the germline sequence, so it may reflect a read error. CDR1 and CDR2 (germline): SQVTM, ANQGSEA. CDR3 length: 12 amino acids. The material sequenced was central memory CD4+ T cells from blood. The gene calls are TRBV29-1 and TRBJ2-7; maybe TRBD2 (6 bases). The sequence derives from a man younger than 40 in good health. The CDR3 DNA reads TGCAGCGTTGTCTGGGACTCCAACGAGCAGTACTTC. Its translation: CSVVWDSNEQYF.